This note documents a single TCR beta chain sequence. This sample was included in a study of blood T cell repertoires in COVID-19. The overall study: Acute and convalescent COVID-19 samples came from the United States, Italy and Spain. Sample material is recorded as cDNA or gDNA derived from T cells, B-cell-depleted T cells, or PBMCs.

Assay: immunoSEQ multiplex PCR; the TCRdb copy retains only in-frame clones and omits some. Of 150,000 or so clones in the sample, about 90% are singletons; the top ten hold 7%. The CDR3 loop spans 14 amino acids. Germline values: CDR1 SGHDN, CDR2 FVKESK. Trimming took 7 bases from V and 5 from J; bases not matched to a gene: 8. Everyone who took part was roughly 18 to 89 years old, and they came from 24 US areas. Either two negative PCRs, clearance, or symptom resolution qualified Cohort 3 donors as recovered. The chain links TRBV14 to TRBJ2-1; 7 bases are a match to TRBD2. The TCR was taken from a woman aged 50 to 60 who had recovered from COVID-19. The sequenced material came from PBMCs or T cells enriched from blood (not recorded which). As DNA, the CDR3 is TGTGCCAGCAAGGACGGGAGGTCTAACAATGAGCAGTTCTTC. It specifies CASKDGRSNNEQFF.